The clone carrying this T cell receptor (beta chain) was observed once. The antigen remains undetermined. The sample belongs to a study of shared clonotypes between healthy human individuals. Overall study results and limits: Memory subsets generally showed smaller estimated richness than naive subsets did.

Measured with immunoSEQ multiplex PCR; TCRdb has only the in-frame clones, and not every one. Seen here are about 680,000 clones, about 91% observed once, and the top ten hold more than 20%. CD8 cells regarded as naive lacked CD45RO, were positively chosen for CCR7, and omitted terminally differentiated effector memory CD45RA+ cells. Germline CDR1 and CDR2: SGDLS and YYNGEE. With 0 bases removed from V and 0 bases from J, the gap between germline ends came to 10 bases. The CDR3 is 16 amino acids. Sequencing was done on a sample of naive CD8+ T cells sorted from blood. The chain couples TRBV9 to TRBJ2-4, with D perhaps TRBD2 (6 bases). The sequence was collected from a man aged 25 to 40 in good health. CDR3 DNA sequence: TGTGCCAGCAGCGTAGGTCCGGGGGAAGCCAAAAACATTCAGTACTTC. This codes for CASSVGPGEAKNIQYF.